One sample yielded the 16 T cell receptor beta chains listed below, sequenced in a study of blood T cell repertoires in COVID-19. Here immunoSEQ multiplex PCR was the method, and the copy in TCRdb shows in-frame clones only, minus some. The repertoire holds some 180,000 clones, with around 80% as singletons. Sequenced: peripheral blood. These receptors came from a woman older than 75 with active or convalescent COVID-19.

This clone was picked up a small number of times. J is TRBJ2-5 and V is TRBV2; D is possibly TRBD2 (6 bases). CDR3 length: 15 amino acids. Germline V gene data show CDR1 as SNHLY and CDR2 as FYNNEI. The V and J ends lost 3 bases and 2 bases respectively, with 13 bases between them. The CDR3, as DNA: TGTGCCAGCAGTGATTCCCTAGGAGGGCAAGAGACCCAGTACTTC. Residues: CASSDSLGGQETQYF. Full variable domain (remainder filled in from reference TRBV2 and TRBJ2-5): EPEVTQTPSHQVTQMGQEVILRCVPISNHLYFYWYRQILGQKVEFLVSFYNNEISEKSEIFDDQFSVERPDGSNFTLKIRSTKLEDSAMYFCASSDSLGGQETQYFGPGTRLLVL.

The chain combines TRBV30 with TRBJ2-7, with 9 bases aligning to TRBD2. Trimming at V came to 2 bases and at J to 2 bases, leaving 4 bases not matched to a gene. This CDR3 is built from 14 residues. The germline V gene encodes CDR1 GTSNPN and CDR2 SVGIG (reference sequence). CDR3 sequence reads: CAWSRGGVAYEQYF. Here the CDR3 DNA reads TGTGCCTGGAGTCGCGGGGGGGTCGCCTACGAGCAGTACTTC.

The genes are TRBV6-6 and TRBJ1-2; D gene ambiguous. The CDR3 has 13 residues. V was shortened by 4 bases and J by 6 bases, with 12 bases between the two germline ends. Germline V gives CDR1 MNHNY, CDR2 SVGAGI (reference sequence). This chain's CDR3 is CASSSLSLDGYTF. CDR3 nucleotide sequence: TGTGCCAGCAGTTCCCTGAGTCTAGATGGCTACACCTTC.

The V and J genes are TRBV28 and TRBJ1-1, with D possibly TRBD1 on 5 matching bases. The germline V and J ends were trimmed by 6 bases and 4 bases, with 15 bases remaining between them. Per the germline V gene, CDR1 is MDHEN and CDR2 is SYDVKM. The CDR3 runs 14 residues. The CDR3 nucleotides are TGTGCCAGCAGCTTACCGGGGGGGGTCACTGAAGCTTTCTTT. This sequence encodes CASSLPGGVTEAFF.

This clone was recorded many times. CDR3 DNA sequence: TGCGCCAGCAGCTTGGCCCCGACAGGGCGCACCGGGGAGCTGTTTTTT. This encodes CASSLAPTGRTGELFF. V is TRBV5-1 and J is TRBJ2-2, with 7 bases fitting TRBD1. Germline values: CDR1 SGHRS, CDR2 YFSETQ. The CDR3 length is 16 residues. V lost 0 bases and J lost 4; bases outside the gene matches: 6. The variable domain in full, with the rest retrieved from reference TRBV5-1 and TRBJ2-2, is KAGVTQTPRYLIKTRGQQVTLSCSPISGHRSVSWYQQTPGQGLQFLFEYFSETQRNKGNFPGRFSGRQFSNSRSEMNVSTLELGDSALYLCASSLAPTGRTGELFFGEGSRLTVL.

The chain is built from TRBV5-1 and TRBJ2-1, with 7 bases fitting TRBD2. V was pared by 0 bases and J by 3 bases, with 6 bases of the junction left unmatched. Germline V gene sequence: CDR1 SGHRS, CDR2 YFSETQ. This CDR3 region has 16 residues. CDR3 DNA: TGCGCCAGCAGCTTGGACACGGGGGGACTCTACAATGAGCAGTTCTTC. Translated: CASSLDTGGLYNEQFF.

The chain has TRBV5-1 and TRBJ2-2; 8 bases are shared with TRBD1. The CDR3 is 14 residues long. After removal of 6 bases from V and 5 bases from J, the junction contained 6 bases not matched to a gene. From germline, CDR1 is SGHRS and CDR2 YFSETQ. CDR3 sequence (DNA): TGCGCCAGCAAGTTACAGGGGGGAACCGGGGAGCTGTTTTTT. Protein sequence: CASKLQGGTGELFF.

V usage is TRBV6-5 and J usage is TRBJ1-2, with 7 bases aligning to TRBD1. With V trimmed by 8 bases and J by 2 bases, 5 bases remained unmatched. Germline V gives CDR1 MNHEY, CDR2 SVGAGI. The CDR3 covers 13 residues. CDR3 loop: CASGKQGNYGYTF. The CDR3 DNA is TGTGCCAGCGGAAAACAGGGGAACTATGGCTACACCTTC.

This chain joins TRBV11-2 and TRBJ1-4; possible D gene TRBD1, 5 bases. V lost 3 bases and J 6 bases, leaving 11 bases between the germline ends. Germline V gene lookup returns CDR1 SGHAT and CDR2 FQNNGV. The CDR3 extends over 14 amino acids. In DNA form, the CDR3 reads TGTGCCAGCAGCTTCAGGGCAATTGATGAAAAACTGTTTTTT. This encodes CASSFRAIDEKLFF.

The chain uses TRBV6-5 and TRBJ1-3, with D possibly matching TRBD1 (6 bases). CDR1 is MNHEY, CDR2 SVGAGI, per germline. V was shortened by 0 bases and J by 4 bases, with 10 bases between the two germline ends. There are 15 residues in the CDR3. The CDR3 reads CASSYSGTIGNTIYF. As DNA, the CDR3 is TGTGCCAGCAGTTACTCGGGGACAATAGGAAACACCATATATTTT.

The gene calls are TRBV18 and TRBJ1-3; D is perhaps TRBD1 (5 bases). Trimming left V 3 bases short and J 4 bases short, with 13 bases between. This CDR3 is built from 15 residues. Germline V gene lookup returns CDR1 KGHSH and CDR2 LQKENI. In DNA form, the CDR3 reads TGTGCCAGCTCACCTCGGACACAACTCGGAAACACCATATATTTT. This codes for CASSPRTQLGNTIYF.

This chain links TRBV19 with TRBJ2-7; 9 bases agree with TRBD2. The V segment lost 5 bases and the J segment 4 bases; nucleotides outside the gene matches: 3. This CDR3 is 13 amino acids long. Per germline, CDR1 LNHDA and CDR2 SQIVND (reference sequence). This chain's CDR3 is CASSSAGGYEQYF. In DNA, the CDR3 is TGTGCCAGTAGTTCAGCGGGGGGATACGAGCAGTACTTC.

The chain carries TRBV18 and TRBJ1-3; no definite D call. The CDR3 loop spans 15 amino acids. The V end was cut by 0 bases, the J end by 0 bases, with 6 bases between. Per the germline V gene, CDR1 is KGHSH and CDR2 is LQKENI. CDR3 bases: TGTGCCAGCTCACCACCGGGCCTCTCTGGAAACACCATATATTTT. Protein product: CASSPPGLSGNTIYF.

This chain links TRBV7-2 with TRBJ1-4, with TRBD1 matching over 10 bases. Germline V lookup: CDR1 SGHTA, CDR2 FQGNSA. J lost 3 bases, V lost 3 bases, and 7 bases had no gene match. CDR3 size: 17 residues. This CDR3 is CASSLGGQGRPNEKLFF. CDR3 nucleotide sequence: TGTGCCAGCAGCTTGGGGGGACAGGGGCGCCCTAATGAAAAACTGTTTTTT. The whole variable domain, filled in from reference TRBV7-2 and TRBJ1-4, reads GAGVSQSPSNKVTEKGKDVELRCDPISGHTALYWYRQSLGQGLEFLIYFQGNSAPDKSGLPSDRFSAERTGGSVSTLTIQRTQQEDSAVYLCASSLGGQGRPNEKLFFGSGTQLSVL.

The rearrangement uses TRBV6-6 and TRBJ2-7; 8 bases line up with TRBD2. Germline CDR1 reads MNHNY; CDR2 reads SVGAGI (reference sequence). The CDR3 extends over 14 amino acids. Trimming removed 7 bases from V and 3 bases from J; junction bases left unmatched: 8. DNA of the CDR3: TGTGCCAGCACAGCAGCGGGGGTTATCTACGAGCAGTACTTC. This encodes CASTAAGVIYEQYF.

The V and J genes are TRBV9 and TRBJ1-6; no clear D gene. V was cut by 4 bases and J by 0 bases, with 5 bases left in between. This CDR3 region has 14 residues. Germline lookup yields CDR1 SGDLS and CDR2 YYNGEE. The CDR3 spells CASSSSSYNSPLHF. CDR3 bases: TGTGCCAGCAGCTCTAGCTCCTATAATTCACCCCTCCACTTT.